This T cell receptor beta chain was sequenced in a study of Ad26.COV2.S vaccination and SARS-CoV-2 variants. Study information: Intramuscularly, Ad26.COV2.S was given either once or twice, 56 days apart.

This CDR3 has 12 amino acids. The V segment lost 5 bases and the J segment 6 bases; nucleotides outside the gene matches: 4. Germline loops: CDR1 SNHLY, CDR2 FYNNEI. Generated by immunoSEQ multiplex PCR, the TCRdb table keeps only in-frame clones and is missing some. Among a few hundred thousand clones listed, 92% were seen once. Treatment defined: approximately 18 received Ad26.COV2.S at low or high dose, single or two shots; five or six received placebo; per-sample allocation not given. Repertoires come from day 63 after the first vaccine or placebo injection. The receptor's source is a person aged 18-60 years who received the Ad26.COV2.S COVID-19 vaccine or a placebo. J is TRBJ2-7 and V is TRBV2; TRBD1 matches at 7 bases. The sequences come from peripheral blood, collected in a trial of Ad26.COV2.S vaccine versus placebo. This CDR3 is CASSMTGTEQYF. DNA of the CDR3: TGTGCCAGCAGTATGACAGGGACCGAGCAGTACTTC.